This TCR beta chain was sequenced during a study of cytomegalovirus exposure and HLA in healthy donors. The study ran its PCR with 60 Vbeta and 13 Jbeta primers. Clones were read by immunoSEQ multiplex PCR, and TCRdb kept only the in-frame ones, dropping some. The sample comprises tens of thousands of clones, about three quarters of which are singletons, and around 8% rests with the top ten. As concerns this clone: Its antigen is undetermined.

Germline V CDR1 and CDR2: GTSNPN, SVGIG (reference sequence). The CDR3 totals 13 residues. V lost 6 bases, J lost 1 base, and 3 bases stayed unmatched. Overall study findings and caveats: CMV serostatus was the sole immune exposure data available.

The chain has TRBV30 and TRBJ2-7; 10 bases match TRBD1. Sequencing was done on a sample of PBMCs. The origin of this receptor is a man in his fifties or sixties in good health and CMV-seronegative. CDR3 bases: TGTGCCTGTGAGGGACAGGGGTCCTACGAGCAGTACTTC. The encoded protein is CACEGQGSYEQYF.